The rows below give T cell receptor beta chains drawn from one sample of a study of patients and donors after allogeneic stem cell transplantation. A single record per CDR3 protein comes from TCRdb applying MiXCR to the RT-PCR reads. The sample lists about 960,000 distinct CDR3 sequences; more than 15% were seen once. Sequenced sample: blood, either unsorted or a sorted T cell fraction (not recorded which). The receptors stem from a human donor who was either an allogeneic HSCT recipient or a stem cell or donor lymphocyte infusion donor (not recorded which). It is not recorded whose cells these are; they may come from a transplant donor. Both conserved end residues are part of each CDR3. A D gene is named only where the DNA matches it firmly. Not all rows give a size; the values are once, few, many and, for expanded clones, a class.

J gene | D gene | clone size | V gene | CDR3 DNA | CDR3 protein
TRBJ2-1 | TRBD2 | - | TRBV6-5 | TGTGCCAGCAGTTCCCAAGCGGGGGGGGGGAATGAGCAGTTCTTC | CASSSQAGGGNEQFF
TRBJ1-4 | - | few | TRBV6-1 | TGTGCCAGCAGCCGGGATGAGGCTGGGGGGATAAAACTGTTTTTT | CASSRDEAGGIKLFF
TRBJ2-1 | - | few | TRBV7-9 | TGTGCCAGCAGTCCTAGTGGTGAGGGGCAGTTCTTC | CASSPSGEGQFF
TRBJ2-2 | TRBD1 | few | TRBV25-1 | TGTGCCAGCAGTGAACCGTCCCGGGACAGTGGGGAGCTGTTTTTT | CASSEPSRDSGELFF
TRBJ2-3 | TRBD2 | - | TRBV5-1 | TGCGCCAGCAGCTTGGGCGCTAGTAGCGGGGTGGCAGATACGCAGTATTTT | CASSLGASSGVADTQYF
TRBJ1-1 | - | - | TRBV29-1 | TGCAGCGTTGCTCGGATCCTGAACACTGAAGCTTTCTTT | CSVARILNTEAFF
TRBJ2-1 | - | many | TRBV15 | TGTGCCACCAGCAGCCATAAGGGTCCAGGGAAAGGGTTCAATGAGCAGTTCTTC | CATSSHKGPGKGFNEQFF
TRBJ2-3 | - | many | TRBV5-1 | TGCGCCAGCAGCTTGGAGCCAGCGACCGGCACAGATACGCAGTATTTT | CASSLEPATGTDTQYF
TRBJ1-6 | - | few | TRBV7-2 | TGTCCCAGCAGCTTAATGGCGTCAGGGAATTCACCCCTCCACTTT | CPSSLMASGNSPLHF
TRBJ2-3 | - | - | TRBV20-1 | TGCAGTGCTAGAGCAACGGGGACAGATACGCAGTATTTT | CSARATGTDTQYF
TRBJ2-5 | TRBD2 | - | TRBV6-4 | TGTGCCAGCAACGTCCCCCTGCTAGCGGGAGGGCCAGAGACCCAGTACTTC | CASNVPLLAGGPETQYF
TRBJ2-7 | TRBD1 | few | TRBV7-9 | TGTGCCAGCAGTTTGGACAGGGGACACCTCTACGAGCAGTACTTC | CASSLDRGHLYEQYF
TRBJ2-1 | - | few | TRBV4-1 | TGCGCCAGCAGCCAAGTGTTAACAAGCTCCTACAATGAGCAGTTCTTC | CASSQVLTSSYNEQFF
TRBJ2-2 | TRBD1 | - | TRBV29-1 | TGCAGCGTTGTAGTGGATGGGACAGGGACGAACACCGGGGAGCTGTTTTTT | CSVVVDGTGTNTGELFF
TRBJ1-4 | - | - | TRBV5-1 | TGCGCCAGCAGCTTGGGGGGCAGATCGGGAGAAAAACTGTTTTTT | CASSLGGRSGEKLFF
TRBJ2-3 | - | once | TRBV12-5 | TGTGCTAGTGGTTTGACGACAGCGATGATTAGCACAGATACGCAGTATTTT | CASGLTTAMISTDTQYF
TRBJ2-7 | - | many | TRBV20-1 | TGCAGTGCTAGGCGGGACCCCGTAGAGCAGTACTTC | CSARRDPVEQYF
TRBJ2-1 | - | - | TRBV6-5 | TGTGCCAGCAGTTACTCAACTAGCCCTCTTTACAATGAGCAGTTCTTC | CASSYSTSPLYNEQFF
TRBJ2-7 | - | - | TRBV4-1 | TGCGCCAGCAGCTCCGTTTTCCGGGACCGTCCTTCCTACGAGCAGTACTTC | CASSSVFRDRPSYEQYF
TRBJ1-2 | TRBD1 | - | TRBV4-3 | TGCGCCAGCAGCCAAGGGCCGGGACAGGGGGCTAGTGGCTACACCTTC | CASSQGPGQGASGYTF
TRBJ1-3 | - | once | TRBV30 | TGTGCCTGGAGTGTAGGCACCAGCTCTGGAAACACCATATATTTT | CAWSVGTSSGNTIYF
TRBJ2-3 | - | - | TRBV7-2 | TGTGCCAGCAGCTTTATGGGGGACCTCGGGTGGGATACGCAGTATTTT | CASSFMGDLGWDTQYF
TRBJ2-7 | TRBD2 | many | TRBV10-3 | TGTGCCATCAGTGGGACTAGCGGGAGTGACGAGCAGTACTTC | CAISGTSGSDEQYF
TRBJ2-1 | TRBD2 | few | TRBV30 | TGTGCCTGGAGTGTACGCGGGCTAGCGGGGGAAGACAATGAGCAGTTCTTC | CAWSVRGLAGEDNEQFF
TRBJ2-3 | TRBD2 | - | TRBV12-3/TRBV12-4 | TGTGCCAGCAGTTTTTATAGCGGGGGCCCGGCCCCAGATACGCAGTATTTT | CASSFYSGGPAPDTQYF
TRBJ2-3 | TRBD2 | many | TRBV12-3/TRBV12-4 | TGTGCCAGCAGTTTACCGGGACTAGTCAGTGATACGCAGTATTTT | CASSLPGLVSDTQYF
TRBJ2-1 | - | - | TRBV4-1 | TGCGCCAGCCGTCGATATGTGAGGTGGTCCTACAATGAGCAGTTCTTC | CASRRYVRWSYNEQFF
TRBJ1-2 | - | - | TRBV19 | TGTGCCAGTAGTAAAGATCACAGGGACTATGGCTACACCTTC | CASSKDHRDYGYTF
TRBJ2-1 | - | few | TRBV10-3 | TGTGCCATCAGTGCTCCTCCGGGAAGCTCCTACAATGAGCAGTTCTTC | CAISAPPGSSYNEQFF
TRBJ2-4 | - | few | TRBV12-3/TRBV12-4 | TGTGCCAGCAGATTGGACGGGATTCCTTTGTACTTC | CASRLDGIPLYF
TRBJ2-1 | - | many | TRBV20-1 | TGCAGTGCTAGTTACACCATGGGCTACAATGAGCAGTTCTTC | CSASYTMGYNEQFF
TRBJ2-2 | TRBD2 | - | TRBV7-8 | TGTGCCAGCAGCCAAAGGAGCGGGGGGAACACCGGGGAGCTGTTTTTT | CASSQRSGGNTGELFF
TRBJ1-1 | TRBD1 | - | TRBV5-1 | TGCGCCAGCAGCTTGGAAAGGGACAGCACTGAAGCTTTCTTT | CASSLERDSTEAFF
TRBJ2-7 | - | many | TRBV12-3/TRBV12-4 | TGTGCCAGCAGCCGGAAGAGCACGGCGGATCGGTACTTC | CASSRKSTADRYF
TRBJ1-1 | TRBD1 | many | TRBV29-1 | TGCAGCGCCCGGGACAGCACTGAAGCTTTCTTT | CSARDSTEAFF
TRBJ2-3 | - | few | TRBV30 | TGTGCCTGGAGTGTACTGGGAGGGGGGAAAGATACGCAGTATTTT | CAWSVLGGGKDTQYF
TRBJ2-1 | - | few | TRBV7-6 | TGTGCCAGCAGCTATAGGGGGGGGGTTAACAGTGAGCAGTTCTTC | CASSYRGGVNSEQFF
TRBJ2-1 | TRBD2 | - | TRBV4-2 | TGTGCCAGCAGCCAAGGGGAACTAGCGGGGGCCGGGGATGAGCAGTTCTTC | CASSQGELAGAGDEQFF
TRBJ2-4 | - | few | TRBV7-9 | TGTGCCAGCACGCAGTCTGGGGGAATACTAGCCAAAAACATTCAGTACTTC | CASTQSGGILAKNIQYF
TRBJ2-2 | - | - | TRBV27 | TGTGCCAGCAGTTCATTACCCGGGGAGCTGTTTTTT | CASSSLPGELFF
TRBJ1-1 | TRBD1 | - | TRBV12-5 | TGTGCTAGTGGTTTGAGACAGGGAGCCACTGAAGCTTTCTTT | CASGLRQGATEAFF
TRBJ2-2 | TRBD1 | - | TRBV11-2 | TGTGCCAGCATCCCCGGACAGGGTTACACCGGGGAGCTGTTTTTT | CASIPGQGYTGELFF
TRBJ1-1 | - | - | TRBV4-3 | TGCGCCAGCAGCCAAGTGGCAACAGGGAGGACTGAAGCTTTCTTT | CASSQVATGRTEAFF
TRBJ1-3 | - | many | TRBV10-3 | TGTGCCATCAGTGAGTCGGGCCCCACCATATATTTT | CAISESGPTIYF
TRBJ2-7 | TRBD2 | - | TRBV2 | TGTGCCAGCAGTGAAGTCCAGCGGGGGCCCAGGCAGTACTTC | CASSEVQRGPRQYF
TRBJ1-6 | - | few | TRBV23-1 | TGCGCCAGCAGTCAGTCCGGGATGTCGGGGGATTCACCCCTCCACTTT | CASSQSGMSGDSPLHF
TRBJ2-1 | - | - | TRBV3-1 | TGTGCCAGCAGCCAAGGCCCCTTACGGTTCTTC | CASSQGPLRFF
TRBJ2-5 | TRBD2 | few | TRBV4-1 | TGCGCCAGCAGCCAACATACTAGCGGACGGCAAGAGACCCAGTACTTC | CASSQHTSGRQETQYF
TRBJ2-7 | - | - | TRBV7-7 | TGTGCCAGCAGCCCATCTTTGGCGGAGGCACGGCAGTACTTC | CASSPSLAEARQYF
TRBJ2-1 | TRBD1 | - | TRBV12-3/TRBV12-4 | TGTGCCAGCAGTTTCACCGGGACAGGGAACAATGAGCAGTTCTTC | CASSFTGTGNNEQFF
TRBJ2-7 | TRBD1 | few | TRBV5-1 | TGCGCCAGCAGCTTGGCCGGGACAGGGGCCCTCTACGAGCAGTACTTC | CASSLAGTGALYEQYF
TRBJ2-7 | TRBD2 | few | TRBV6-5 | TGTGCCAGCAGTTACTCTATCGGGAGGGCCTCCTACGAGCAGTACTTC | CASSYSIGRASYEQYF
TRBJ2-2 | - | few | TRBV30 | TGTGCCTGGACGGTCGGGGTCAGCACCGGGGAGCTGTTTTTT | CAWTVGVSTGELFF